This T cell receptor (beta chain) was sequenced during a study of blood T cells in healthy people across ages. Study as a whole: Every two T cells gave about one barcoded beta molecule via template switching.

A sample-barcoded 5' primer and a J-beta primer mix were used in a second PCR of roughly 7 to 11 cycles. MiXCR, applied by TCRdb to the 5' RACE reads, yields one record per CDR3 protein. The sample yields 550,000 to 650,000 distinct CDR3 sequences, around 27% seen once. As concerns this clonotype: Antigen unknown.

The CDR3 is made up of 15 amino acids. Germline V gives CDR1 ENHRY, CDR2 SYGVKD. The V end lost 3 bases, the J end lost 3 bases, and 14 bases lay between the germline ends. Study-wide results and caveats: Fewer expanded clones and more diversity marked long-lived versus aged donors. The unsorted PBMCs prevented any conclusive comparison of naive versus antigen-experienced cells.

Researchers collected roughly 9.8 milliliters of peripheral blood from every single donor. The same sample was also used in a study of T cells of mothers and their children.

The chain employs TRBV10-3 and TRBJ1-2; D is perhaps TRBD1 (5 bases). Sequences were obtained from blood. This TCR came from a boy aged 2 to 10 in good health. The CDR3 DNA reads TGTGCCATCAGTGAAGGGGTTAAGCAGGACTATGGCTACACCTTC. Translating gives CAISEGVKQDYGYTF.